This T cell receptor beta chain was identified in a study of cytomegalovirus exposure and HLA in healthy donors. Of note for this clone: Germline and junction disagree at one end, which may indicate a read error.

Primers for the PCR totalled 60 Vbeta and 13 Jbeta. Using immunoSEQ multiplex PCR, the repertoire was profiled, and TCRdb retains in-frame clones only, with some absent. Found here are around 55,000 clones; the top ten clones hold approximately 10%. Germline CDR1 is SQVTM and CDR2 is ANQGSEA. The CDR3 length is 14 residues. Specimen: PBMCs. The gene calls are TRBV29-1 and TRBJ2-3; TRBD1 matches at 8 bases. The sequence derives from a man in his forties or fifties in good health and CMV-seropositive. CDR3 sequence: CSVDRGLGTDKQYF. DNA for the CDR3: TGCAGCGTAGACAGGGGTCTGGGCACAGATAAGCAGTATTTT.